A single sample gave rise to the 30 T cell receptor beta chains below, sequenced in a study of T-cell memory formation after mild COVID-19. MiXCR was run by TCRdb on the 5' RACE reads, yielding one entry per CDR3 protein. The data show 200,000 to 300,000 distinct CDR3 sequences, roughly 9.4% seen once. The sequenced material came from PBMCs or a T cell subset sorted from them (not recorded which). The source of these receptors is a man younger than 30 who had mild COVID-19 (a few samples of this study predate the infection). Cell type and time point are not known.

The gene calls are TRBV4-3 and TRBJ2-1; TRBD1 agrees at 7 bases. The CDR3 has 16 residues. Germline V CDR1 and CDR2: LGHNA, YSLEER. V dropped 0 bases and J dropped 5; count of bases not matched to a gene: 7. The CDR3 nucleotides are TGCGCCAGCAGCCAAGATACCGGGACAGTGGACAATGAGCAGTTCTTC. Translation gives CASSQDTGTVDNEQFF.

This clonotype has a handful of counts. DNA for the CDR3: TGCGCCAGCACCCCTACCCACTTCTCGGGCACAGATACGCAGTATTTT. This sequence encodes CASTPTHFSGTDTQYF. The J gene is TRBJ2-3, the V gene TRBV4-3; no definite D call. Germline CDR1 and CDR2: LGHNA and YSLEER. Between the trimmed V and J ends, which lost 7 bases and 1 base, there was a span of 18 bases. This CDR3 has 16 amino acids.

This clonotype was seen many times. The V and J genes are TRBV3-1 and TRBJ2-6; maybe TRBD2 (6 bases). The V and J ends lost 3 bases and 0 bases respectively, with 15 bases between them. CDR1 and CDR2 (germline): LGHDT, YNNKEL (reference sequence). The CDR3 has 18 amino acids. The chain's CDR3 is CASSHGSGESSGANVLTF. The CDR3 DNA follows: TGTGCCAGCAGCCACGGCTCGGGGGAGTCCTCTGGGGCCAACGTCCTGACTTTC.

This clonotype was observed at least ten times. This chain links TRBV9 with TRBJ2-5; TRBD1 aligns across 9 bases. The length of the CDR3 is 16 residues. V lost 4 bases, J lost 4 bases, and 11 bases stayed unmatched. Germline V gene data show CDR1 as SGDLS and CDR2 as YYNGEE. The CDR3 coding sequence is TGTGCCAGCAGCCCAAGGGACAGGGCACCGGGAGAGACCCAGTACTTC. Translating it yields CASSPRDRAPGETQYF.

The chain employs TRBV5-1 and TRBJ2-3; TRBD2 agrees at 12 bases. V lost 5 bases to trimming and J lost 5 bases; unmatched junction nucleotides: 9. The CDR3 length is 16 residues. Germline CDR1 and CDR2: SGHRS and YFSETQ. The CDR3 DNA reads as TGCGCCAGCAGTCCCGGACTAGCGGGGATAATAGATACGCAGTATTTT. This translates into CASSPGLAGIIDTQYF.

The chain joins TRBV20-1 to TRBJ2-2, with D tentatively TRBD1 (5 bases). Per germline, CDR1 DFQATT and CDR2 SNEGSKA (reference sequence). The germline V and J ends were trimmed by 3 bases and 3 bases, with 11 bases remaining between them. The CDR3 has 14 residues. The CDR3 loop is CSASVGQHTGELFF. The CDR3 DNA is TGCAGTGCTAGCGTGGGGCAGCACACCGGGGAGCTGTTTTTT.

This chain connects TRBV5-1 to TRBJ1-5; a possible D gene is TRBD1 (5 bases). The CDR3 contains 15 residues. In germline, CDR1 is SGHRS, CDR2 YFSETQ. V lost 0 bases and J lost 6, with 13 bases in between. The CDR3 DNA reads TGCGCCAGCAGCTTGGGGCAGGGTTTAAGTCAGCCCCAGCATTTT. Its translation is CASSLGQGLSQPQHF.

This clonotype was counted a few times. CDR3 in amino acids: CASSNLGYEQYF. In DNA, the CDR3 is TGTGCCAGCAGCAACCTAGGCTACGAGCAGTACTTC. The chain recombines TRBV7-2 with TRBJ2-7; D uncertain. Trimming pared 5 bases from V and 3 bases from J, leaving 8 bases between. CDR1 is SGHTA and CDR2 is FQGNSA in the germline V gene. This CDR3 contains 12 residues. The entire variable domain, with the rest obtained from reference TRBV7-2 and TRBJ2-7, is as follows: GAGVSQSPSNKVTEKGKDVELRCDPISGHTALYWYRQSLGQGLEFLIYFQGNSAPDKSGLPSDRFSAERTGGSVSTLTIQRTQQEDSAVYLCASSNLGYEQYFGPGTRLTVT.

This clonotype was picked up a small number of times. The chain employs TRBV7-6 and TRBJ2-7; D perhaps matches TRBD2 (5 bases). CDR3 length: 14 residues. V was pared by 5 bases and J by 6 bases, with 17 bases between. Germline-derived CDR1 and CDR2 are SGHVS and FNYEAQ. The CDR3 DNA is TGTGCCAGCAGCCGCAGCGGAAATAATATCGAGCAGTACTTC. Translated, it gives CASSRSGNNIEQYF.

The gene calls are TRBV2 and TRBJ2-7, with D possibly matching TRBD2 (6 bases). The CDR3 has 15 residues. V lost 7 bases and J 0 bases, leaving 16 bases between the germline ends. The germline gives CDR1 SNHLY, CDR2 FYNNEI. The CDR3: CASTPGRDSSYEQYF. The CDR3 DNA reads TGTGCCAGCACTCCAGGGCGGGATAGCTCCTACGAGCAGTACTTC.

The V and J genes are TRBV6-2 or TRBV6-3 and TRBJ2-7, with 9 bases aligning to TRBD1. From germline, CDR1 is MNHEY and CDR2 SVGEGT. The CDR3 has 14 residues. V lost 4 bases and J lost 4; bases outside the gene matches: 5. The CDR3 DNA sequence: TGTGCCAGCAGTTTAGGACAGGGGCATTACGAGCAGTACGTC. The encoded protein is CASSLGQGHYEQYV.

The V and J genes are TRBV7-3 and TRBJ1-1; no clear D. CDR3 length: 13 residues. V shed 1 base and J shed 4 bases, with 7 bases lying between them. Germline V gene lookup returns CDR1 SGHTA and CDR2 FQGTGA. The CDR3: CASSLKGGTEAFF. CDR3 nucleotide sequence: TGTGCCAGCAGCTTAAAGGGTGGCACTGAAGCTTTCTTT.

The chain carries TRBV5-1 and TRBJ2-3; TRBD2 might be the D (6 bases). The CDR3 is made up of 16 amino acids. Germline V lookup: CDR1 SGHRS, CDR2 YFSETQ. Trimming took 4 bases from V and 3 from J, leaving 18 bases between them. CDR3 bases: TGCGCCAGCAGCCCACGGGGAGGCGAAACTACAGATACGCAGTATTTT. It codes for CASSPRGGETTDTQYF. Complete variable domain (other parts from reference TRBV5-1 and TRBJ2-3): KAGVTQTPRYLIKTRGQQVTLSCSPISGHRSVSWYQQTPGQGLQFLFEYFSETQRNKGNFPGRFSGRQFSNSRSEMNVSTLELGDSALYLCASSPRGGETTDTQYFGPGTRLTVL.

This clonotype was counted at least ten times. This chain joins TRBV12-3 or TRBV12-4 and TRBJ2-5; D is ambiguous. V was clipped by 3 bases and J by 4 bases, with 6 bases between them. The CDR3 has 12 amino acids. This chain's CDR3 is CASSFSRETQYF. CDR3 bases: TGTGCCAGCAGTTTCTCTCGAGAGACCCAGTACTTC.

In its sample, this clonotype was seen once. The V and J genes are TRBV10-3 and TRBJ1-1, with unresolved D. CDR3 length: 14 residues. V gave up 7 bases and J gave up 2 bases, with 14 bases separating them. Germline loops: CDR1 ENHRY, CDR2 SYGVKD. CDR3: CAITRTGFNTEAFF. CDR3 coding DNA: TGTGCCATCACTCGGACCGGATTCAACACTGAAGCTTTCTTT.

This clonotype showed up many times. This sequence joins TRBV14 and TRBJ2-6; D is unresolved. V shed 4 bases and J shed 0 bases, with 7 bases lying between them. This CDR3 has 15 residues. Germline loops: CDR1 SGHDN, CDR2 FVKESK. CDR3 in amino acids: CASSRGSSGANVLTF. The CDR3 nucleotides are TGTGCCAGCAGCCGAGGAAGCTCTGGGGCCAACGTCCTGACTTTC. Drawing the rest from reference TRBV14 and TRBJ2-6, the complete variable domain is EAGVTQFPSHSVIEKGQTVTLRCDPISGHDNLYWYRRVMGKEIKFLLHFVKESKQDESGMPNNRFLAERTGGTYSTLKVQPAELEDSGVYFCASSRGSSGANVLTFGAGSRLTVL.

Notes on this clonotype: At one of its ends the junction is not consistent with the germline gene, which may arise from a read error. This chain connects TRBV12-3 or TRBV12-4 to TRBJ2-1; 7 bases fit TRBD1. CDR3 length: 16 amino acids. CDR3 DNA: TGTGCCAGCAGTTCCCGACGGACAGGAATCTACAATGAGCAGTTATTC. Protein product: CASSSRRTGIYNEQLF.

CDR3 amino acids: CASSLAGDYYGYTF. CDR3 DNA sequence: TGTGCCAGCAGCTTAGCGGGGGACTATTATGGCTACACCTTC. V gene TRBV7-2 combines with J gene TRBJ1-2; D is perhaps TRBD1 (5 bases). This CDR3 spans 14 amino acids. Between the trimmed V and J ends, which lost 0 bases and 5 bases, there was a span of 10 bases. Germline lookup yields CDR1 SGHTA and CDR2 FQGNSA.

This clonotype was counted only a few times. The chain recombines TRBV5-1 with TRBJ1-4; a possible D gene is TRBD1 (5 bases). Germline V lookup: CDR1 SGHRS, CDR2 YFSETQ. This CDR3 contains 15 residues. V lost 5 bases and J 6 bases, leaving 17 bases between the germline ends. The CDR3 spells CASRAGTRVYEKLFF. In DNA form, the CDR3 reads TGCGCCAGCAGGGCCGGGACCAGGGTTTATGAAAAACTGTTTTTT.

The chain uses TRBV27 and TRBJ2-1, with TRBD1 as a possible D gene (6 bases). Trimming removed 7 bases from V and 8 bases from J, with 15 bases in between. Germline V gene lookup returns CDR1 MNHEY and CDR2 SMNVEV (reference sequence). The CDR3 has 13 residues. The CDR3 loop is CASNERGLDEQFF. Here the CDR3 DNA reads TGTGCCAGCAACGAAAGGGGGTTGGATGAGCAGTTCTTC.

This clonotype occurred many times. CDR3 sequence (DNA): TGTGCCAGCAGTGTCAGCGGGGGGCCGCAGGAGACCCAGTACTTC. Amino acid sequence: CASSVSGGPQETQYF. This chain links TRBV6-4 with TRBJ2-5, with 9 positions matching TRBD2. Germline lookup yields CDR1 MRHNA and CDR2 SNTAGT. The CDR3 covers 15 residues. V gave up 4 bases and J gave up 5 bases; unmatched junction bases: 8.

This clonotype was detected only a few times. This rearrangement joins TRBV6-5 to TRBJ1-2, with D maybe TRBD1 (5 bases). Trimming cost V 0 bases and J 3 bases, with 11 bases left between them. The germline V gene has CDR1 MNHEY and CDR2 SVGAGI. The CDR3 spans 15 residues. DNA of the CDR3: TGTGCCAGCAGTTACTCGGGCCCGGGGGACTATGGCTACACCTTC. Its protein is CASSYSGPGDYGYTF.

There are a few counts of this clonotype. In nucleotides, the CDR3 is TGTGCCAGCAATGACAGGGGTAGTCTCGGCTACACCTTC. This translates into CASNDRGSLGYTF. V and J are TRBV12-3 or TRBV12-4 and TRBJ1-2; 8 bases are a match to TRBD1. V dropped 7 bases and J dropped 8; count of bases not matched to a gene: 9. This CDR3 is 13 amino acids long.

This clonotype was seen a few times. The chain couples TRBV20-1 to TRBJ2-4; unclear D gene. Germline V lookup: CDR1 DFQATT, CDR2 SNEGSKA (reference sequence). CDR3 length equals 14 residues. Trimming removed 0 bases at V and 1 base at J, with 7 bases between. In DNA form, the CDR3 reads TGCAGTGCTAGAGATGCGGCGGCCAAAAACATTCAGTACTTC. Translated: CSARDAAAKNIQYF.

This clonotype was seen a few times. The rearrangement links TRBV11-3 to TRBJ2-1, with D perhaps assigned TRBD1 or TRBD2 (5 bases each). The germline V gene encodes CDR1 SGHNT and CDR2 YENEEA. The length of the CDR3 is 15 residues. Between the trimmed V and J ends, which lost 1 base and 5 bases, there was a span of 12 bases. Here the CDR3 DNA reads TGTGCCAGCAGCTTAGGGGACGGGGCAAACAATGAGCAGTTCTTC. Translated, it gives CASSLGDGANNEQFF.

This clonotype was found a few times. The chain employs TRBV4-1 and TRBJ2-1; 11 bases map to TRBD1. The trim removed 3 bases at V and 4 bases at J, leaving 2 bases unmatched. This CDR3 spans 15 amino acids. Germline loops: CDR1 MGHRA, CDR2 YSYEKL. The DNA for the CDR3 is TGCGCCAGCAGCCAGGGACAGGGGGATTACAATGAGCAGTTCTTC. The encoded protein is CASSQGQGDYNEQFF.

The sample holds many counts of this clonotype. The rearrangement uses TRBV5-1 and TRBJ2-5; 8 nucleotides line up with TRBD2. The CDR3 spans 15 residues. V dropped 5 bases and J dropped 3; count of bases not matched to a gene: 9. Germline lookup yields CDR1 SGHRS and CDR2 YFSETQ. The CDR3 DNA reads TGCGCCAGCAGGAGTGGGGGACTAGTGAAAGAGACCCAGTACTTC. Residues: CASRSGGLVKETQYF.

This sequence joins TRBV11-2 and TRBJ1-5; TRBD1 is a possible D gene (5 bases). This CDR3 has 15 residues. The germline V and J ends were trimmed by 1 base and 7 bases, with 14 bases remaining between them. Germline values: CDR1 SGHAT, CDR2 FQNNGV. CDR3 protein: CASSLGPYQGQPQHF. As DNA, the CDR3 is TGTGCCAGCAGCTTAGGACCGTACCAGGGCCAGCCCCAGCATTTT.

Ten or more counts support this clonotype. The chain joins TRBV10-2 to TRBJ2-4; D is perhaps TRBD2 (6 bases). Per germline, CDR1 WSHSY and CDR2 SAAADI. Trimming pared 3 bases from V and 4 bases from J, leaving 16 bases between. The CDR3 runs to 16 residues. CDR3 sequence reads: CASSDTREVGKNIQYF. CDR3 bases: TGCGCCAGCAGTGATACCAGGGAGGTCGGTAAAAACATTCAGTACTTC.

A few counts support this clonotype. The V and J genes are TRBV10-3 and TRBJ1-1; 8 bases are shared with TRBD1. CDR1 and CDR2 from the germline V gene are ENHRY and SYGVKD. J lost 4 bases, V lost 5 bases, and 9 bases had no gene match. The CDR3 is 15 amino acids. The CDR3 loop reads CAISTLITGGTEAFF. CDR3 nucleotides: TGTGCCATCAGTACTCTAATAACAGGGGGCACTGAAGCTTTCTTT.